This TCR beta chain derives from a study of blood T cells in healthy people across ages. Study results and caveats: Significant beta diversity loss was already apparent by age about 42, declining roughly linearly.

Germline V gene data show CDR1 as SGHDN and CDR2 as FVKESK. The CDR3 has 13 residues. Primers used in a second PCR of about 7 to 12 cycles were a sample-barcoded 5' primer and a J-beta primer mix. Each CDR3 protein is one row after TCRdb ran MiXCR on the 5' RACE reads. The sample shows over 950,000 distinct CDR3 sequences, more than 30% of them seen only once. Notes on this clonotype: Its antigen is not identified. One end of the junction varies from germline; a read error may be responsible.

The source material was blood. The origin of this receptor is a man aged 18 to 30 in good health. J is TRBJ2-3 and V is TRBV14; D remains ambiguous. The CDR3 sequence is CTSSQEVPDTQYF. CDR3 DNA: TGTACCAGCAGCCAAGAAGTGCCAGATACGCAGTATTTT.